This is a list of T cell receptor beta chains from one sample in a study of patients and donors after allogeneic stem cell transplantation. TCRdb reprocessed the RT-PCR reads with MiXCR, giving one entry per CDR3 protein. Counted here are approximately 210,000 distinct CDR3 sequences, 40% to 45% occurring once; the ten biggest clones make up about 35%. Sequencing used blood, either unsorted or a sorted T cell fraction (not recorded which). Receptors were obtained from a human donor who was either an allogeneic HSCT recipient or a stem cell or donor lymphocyte infusion donor (not recorded which). It is not recorded whose cells these are; they may come from a transplant donor. CDR3s leave out the opening cysteine and the closing phenylalanine or tryptophan. The order of the fields is CDR3 length, J gene, V gene, CDR3 protein.

>11|TRBJ1-5|TRBV18
ASSPTGNQPQH
>15|TRBJ2-1|TRBV29-1
SVSGMTYKSSYNEQF
>13|TRBJ1-1|TRBV27
ASSLSISPDTEAF
>13|TRBJ2-3|TRBV6-1
ASIMTGGRTDTQY
>15|TRBJ2-7|TRBV24-1
ATSGPGQGFLSYEQY
>11|TRBJ1-1|TRBV19
ASSILKTTEAF
>12|TRBJ2-7|TRBV3-1
ASSQTGIPYEQY
>8|TRBJ1-1|TRBV24-1
APLPKPAF
>15|TRBJ1-4|TRBV7-9
ASSLGHLRASNEKLF
>12|TRBJ1-1|TRBV9
ASSADTGGIGAF
>13|TRBJ2-3|TRBV7-2
ASSTKDFSTDTQY
>12|TRBJ2-7|TRBV6-5
ASSDQGSSYEQY
>9|TRBJ2-1|TRBV20-1
SAILGTEQF
>13|TRBJ2-7|TRBV5-1
ASRPSGSRTYEQY